One and the same sample provided the 16 T cell receptor beta chains below, sequenced in a study of blood T cell repertoires in COVID-19. Sequencing was performed with immunoSEQ multiplex PCR; in TCRdb, only in-frame clones are kept and a portion is missing. The sample consists of around 250,000 clones, around 86% of them appearing once. Sequencing was done on a sample of peripheral blood. These receptors were obtained from a woman aged 80 or over with COVID-19, enrolled during active disease.

This sequence joins TRBV4-1 and TRBJ1-2; no clear D gene. V shed 0 bases and J shed 4 bases, with 15 bases lying between them. The germline gives CDR1 MGHRA, CDR2 YSYEKL. The CDR3 has 16 amino acids. CDR3 protein: CASSQDYQGSIYGYTF. CDR3 coding DNA: TGCGCCAGCAGCCAAGATTACCAAGGGAGTATCTATGGCTACACCTTC.

J is TRBJ1-1 and V is TRBV29-1, with D maybe TRBD1 (5 bases). Germline V lookup: CDR1 SQVTM, CDR2 ANQGSEA. With 4 bases removed from V and 0 bases from J, the gap between germline ends came to 9 bases. This CDR3 comprises 13 residues. In DNA, the CDR3 is TGCAGCGTTGTTGGCAGGGTGAACACTGAAGCTTTCTTT. Residues: CSVVGRVNTEAFF.

This sequence joins TRBV29-1 and TRBJ2-1; TRBD1 is a possible D gene (6 bases). The length of the CDR3 is 15 residues. V was trimmed by 0 bases and J by 2 bases, leaving 11 bases between them. CDR1 and CDR2 (germline): SQVTM, ANQGSEA. The CDR3 DNA is TGCAGCGTTGAAGATAGAGGGGGAACCTACAATGAGCAGTTCTTC. Encoded protein: CSVEDRGGTYNEQFF.

The CDR3: CSASRNQPQHF. The CDR3 DNA is TGCAGTGCTAGCAGAAATCAGCCCCAGCATTTT. V and J are TRBV20-1 and TRBJ1-5; D call uncertain. V lost 3 bases to trimming and J lost 4 bases, with 4 bases between them. The CDR3 is 11 amino acids. The germline gives CDR1 DFQATT, CDR2 SNEGSKA (reference sequence).

This rearrangement joins TRBV5-1 to TRBJ1-6; 9 nucleotides line up with TRBD1. Trimming cost V 5 bases and J 7 bases; bases outside gene matches: 4. CDR1 and CDR2 (germline): SGHRS, YFSETQ. CDR3 size: 14 residues. The CDR3 sequence is CASSRDRENSPLHF. In DNA form, the CDR3 reads TGCGCCAGCAGTCGGGACAGGGAGAATTCACCCCTCCACTTT.

The V call is TRBV20-1, the J call TRBJ2-3; D is possibly TRBD2 (6 bases). In germline, CDR1 is DFQATT, CDR2 SNEGSKA (reference sequence). With 3 bases removed from V and 2 bases from J, the gap between germline ends came to 15 bases. The CDR3 totals 15 residues. Here the CDR3 reads CSASSLAEATDTQYF. The CDR3 bases are TGCAGTGCTAGTTCACTAGCAGAAGCCACAGATACGCAGTATTTT.

V gene TRBV14 combines with J gene TRBJ2-7; 7 nucleotides agree with TRBD2. Germline loops: CDR1 SGHDN, CDR2 FVKESK. This CDR3 is built from 14 residues. The ends lost 2 bases at V and 1 base at J; junction bases unmatched: 2. The DNA of the CDR3 is TGTGCCAGCAGCCAACTGGGAGGGTCCTACGAGCAGTACTTC. Translating it yields CASSQLGGSYEQYF.

This clone was detected a few times. J is TRBJ1-5 and V is TRBV27, with 7 nucleotides matching TRBD1. Germline V gene data show CDR1 as MNHEY and CDR2 as SMNVEV (reference sequence). The ends lost 7 bases at V and 1 base at J; junction bases unmatched: 7. The CDR3 is made up of 15 amino acids. CDR3 sequence: CASKVTGSSNQPQHF. CDR3 DNA sequence: TGTGCCAGCAAGGTGACAGGGTCGAGCAATCAGCCCCAGCATTTT.

The chain has TRBV12-5 and TRBJ1-1; D possibly corresponds to TRBD1 (5 bases). Germline V lookup: CDR1 LGHNT, CDR2 FRNRAP. This CDR3 is 15 amino acids long. Trimming cost V 6 bases and J 4 bases, with 18 bases left between them. The CDR3 sequence: CASGNLGGSGTEAFF. The CDR3 nucleotides read TGTGCTAGTGGCAACCTTGGGGGGTCCGGCACTGAAGCTTTCTTT.

The chain employs TRBV28 and TRBJ1-1, with D maybe TRBD1 (5 bases). The germline V and J ends were trimmed by 11 bases and 5 bases, with 18 bases remaining between them. The germline gives CDR1 MDHEN, CDR2 SYDVKM. CDR3 length: 13 residues. CDR3 DNA sequence: TGTGCCGGATCTAGTGGCCAGGGAACTGAAGCTTTCTTT. It encodes CAGSSGQGTEAFF.

V usage is TRBV10-3 and J usage is TRBJ2-4, with 9 bases identical to TRBD1. CDR3 size: 14 residues. V shed 6 bases, J shed 8 bases, and the junction held 8 bases outside the gene matches. Per the germline V gene, CDR1 is ENHRY and CDR2 is SYGVKD. The CDR3 DNA reads TGTGCCATCAGCCTGGACAGGGACAGGGACATTCAGTACTTC. It codes for CAISLDRDRDIQYF.

This clone showed up just a few times. The V call is TRBV7-9, the J call TRBJ1-5, with D perhaps matching TRBD1 (5 bases). V lost 5 bases, J lost 0 bases, and 5 bases lay in between. Germline CDR1 and CDR2: SEHNR and FQNEAQ (reference sequence). This CDR3 has 13 amino acids. The CDR3 DNA sequence: TGTGCCAGCAGCGACAGTAGCAATCAGCCCCAGCATTTT. As protein: CASSDSSNQPQHF.

A remark on this clone: At one end, the junction sequence differs from germline, possibly due to a read error. CDR3 DNA: TGTGCCACCAGTGGGGACAGGGCCTATAATGAGCAGTTCTTC. Translated, it gives CATSGDRAYNEQFF. The rearrangement joins TRBV24-1 to TRBJ2-1; 9 bases align to TRBD1. The germline gives CDR1 KGHDR, CDR2 SFDVKD. CDR3 length: 14 residues.

This clone was counted a few times. V gene TRBV9 combines with J gene TRBJ2-5, with TRBD2 matching over 11 bases. Trimming at V came to 0 bases and at J to 1 base, leaving 5 bases not matched to a gene. The CDR3 totals 17 residues. The V gene's germline CDR1 is SGDLS and CDR2 YYNGEE. This CDR3 reads CASSVGTSGGFQETQYF. The DNA of the CDR3 is TGTGCCAGCAGCGTAGGAACTAGCGGGGGATTCCAAGAGACCCAGTACTTC. Together with reference TRBV9 and TRBJ2-5, the CDR3 gives the full variable domain: DSGVTQTPKHLITATGQRVTLRCSPRSGDLSVYWYQQSLDQGLQFLIQYYNGEERAKGNILERFSAQQFPDLHSELNLSSLELGDSALYFCASSVGTSGGFQETQYFGPGTRLLVL.

CDR3 loop: CASSQGTFNSPLHF. CDR3 DNA sequence: TGTGCCAGCAGCCAAGGGACATTCAATTCACCCCTCCACTTT. The chain combines TRBV3-1 (or the pseudogene TRBV3-2) with TRBJ1-6, with D maybe TRBD1 (5 bases). The V gene lost 1 base and the J gene lost 7 bases, with 8 bases spanning the gap. The CDR3 covers 14 residues. Germline assignment: CDR1 LGHDT and CDR2 YNNKEL (reference sequence).

This chain uses TRBV6-5 with TRBJ2-2; unclear D gene. V lost 8 bases to trimming and J lost 10 bases, with 8 bases between them. In germline, CDR1 is MNHEY, CDR2 SVGAGI. This CDR3 spans 10 amino acids. The CDR3 nucleotides are TGTGCCAGCGCTAACGAGGAGCTGTTTTTT. Amino acids: CASANEELFF.